Shown below are 15 T cell receptor beta chains from a single sample sequenced in a study of circulating CD8 cells and anti-PD-1 response in melanoma. Each library started from 15 ng of total RNA using the QIAseq Immune Repertoire TCR panel. TCRdb re-analysed the reads in MiXCR, keeping a single row per CDR3 protein. The sample gives about 750 distinct CDR3 sequences, about 7.1% of which show up once; 12% is in the top ten. From live CD3+CD8+TCRalphabeta+ cells, four PD-1 and/or TIGIT subsets were sorted. The source material was CD8+ T cells from PBMCs, sampled at baseline or after one month of anti-PD-1 therapy (not recorded which). All receptors come from a human donor with melanoma.

By sample share, this clonotype is large (0.1 to 1%). The V gene is TRBV27, the J gene TRBJ2-1, with D unclear. The V gene's germline CDR1 is MNHEY and CDR2 SMNVEV (reference sequence). Between the trimmed V and J ends, which lost 4 bases and 5 bases, there was a span of 9 bases. The CDR3 covers 13 residues. CDR3 bases: TGTGCCAGCAGTTCCAACGTAGACAATGAGCAGTTCTTC. It translates to CASSSNVDNEQFF.

CDR3 DNA: TGTGCCAGCGGCCTCGGAGGTGCCGGGGAGCTGTTTTTT. Translated: CASGLGGAGELFF. The V gene is TRBV27, the J gene TRBJ2-2; tentatively, D is TRBD2 (5 bases). The germline V gene has CDR1 MNHEY and CDR2 SMNVEV (reference sequence). The CDR3 is made up of 13 amino acids. Trimming left V 8 bases short and J 6 bases short, with 13 bases between.

By its share, this clonotype is large. V usage is TRBV19 and J usage is TRBJ2-7, with TRBD1 matching 8 bases. The CDR3 runs 15 residues. The V gene end was trimmed by 1 base and the J gene end by 1 base; junction bases not matched to a gene: 3. Germline V lookup: CDR1 LNHDA, CDR2 SQIVND (reference sequence). The CDR3 coding sequence is TGTGCCAGTAGTATAGGAGACAGGGGATCCTACGAGCAGTACTTC. The encoded protein is CASSIGDRGSYEQYF.

The V gene is TRBV27, the J gene TRBJ2-3, with D hard to call. CDR1 is MNHEY, CDR2 SMNVEV, per germline (reference sequence). V was trimmed by 5 bases and J by 3 bases, leaving 9 bases between them. CDR3 length: 13 residues. CDR3 DNA: TGTGCCAGCAGTCTAGGTGCAACAGATACGCAGTATTTT. It is translated as CASSLGATDTQYF.

As concerns this clonotype: Germline is not matched at one junction end, which may reflect a read error. The chain combines TRBV19 with TRBJ1-1; perhaps TRBD1 as D (6 bases). CDR1 is LNHDA and CDR2 is SQIVND in the germline V gene (reference sequence). This CDR3 contains 14 residues. CDR3 protein: CASSQQGMNTKAFF. Written as DNA, the CDR3 is TGTGCCAGTAGTCAGCAGGGGATGAACACTAAAGCTTTCTTT.

V is TRBV5-6 and J is TRBJ1-1; 7 positions agree with TRBD1. Germline V gene sequence: CDR1 SGHDT, CDR2 YYEEEE. The trim removed 8 bases at V and 1 base at J, leaving 11 bases unmatched. The CDR3 covers 15 residues. The CDR3, as DNA: TGTGCCAGTGAGATACAGGGGTTTTCGAACACTGAAGCTTTCTTT. It yields the protein CASEIQGFSNTEAFF. The full variable domain, completed using reference TRBV5-6 and TRBJ1-1, is DAGVTQSPTHLIKTRGQQVTLRCSPKSGHDTVSWYQQALGQGPQFIFQYYEEEERQRGNFPDRFSGHQFPNYSSELNVNALLLGDSALYLCASEIQGFSNTEAFFGQGTRLTVV.

By proportion, this clonotype is large (0.1 to 1%). The chain joins TRBV19 to TRBJ2-1; TRBD2 aligns across 7 bases. V lost 4 bases, J lost 3 bases, and 3 bases stayed unmatched. The germline V gene has CDR1 LNHDA and CDR2 SQIVND (reference sequence). The CDR3 extends over 14 amino acids. The CDR3 region is CASSSSGGYNEQFF. In DNA, the CDR3 is TGTGCCAGTAGTAGTTCGGGGGGCTACAATGAGCAGTTCTTC.

This clonotype ranks as medium-sized. The genes are TRBV6-5 and TRBJ2-2; 8 bases agree with TRBD2. V lost 6 bases, J lost 5 bases, and 5 bases stayed unmatched. The CDR3 contains 14 residues. Germline V gene lookup returns CDR1 MNHEY and CDR2 SVGAGI. CDR3 in DNA: TGTGCCAGCAGATTAGCGGGGTATACCGGGGAGCTGTTTTTT. As protein: CASRLAGYTGELFF.

By sample fraction, this clonotype is medium-sized. This chain uses TRBV28 with TRBJ2-1, with D perhaps matching TRBD1 (6 bases). CDR1 and CDR2 from the germline V gene are MDHEN and SYDVKM. This CDR3 contains 15 residues. V lost 2 bases and J 3 bases, leaving 11 bases between the germline ends. The CDR3 protein is CASSLGQRNYNEQFF. The CDR3 DNA is TGTGCCAGCAGTTTAGGACAGAGAAACTACAATGAGCAGTTCTTC.

This clonotype rates as large (0.1 to 1%). This sequence joins TRBV2 and TRBJ1-2; D unresolved. There are 16 residues in the CDR3. The V end was cut by 3 bases, the J end by 3 bases, with 17 bases between. Germline loops: CDR1 SNHLY, CDR2 FYNNEI. The CDR3 region is CASSDPYSLVYYGYTF. As DNA, the CDR3 is TGTGCCAGCAGTGATCCCTATTCTCTGGTCTACTATGGCTACACCTTC.

This clonotype has more than one count but fewer than ten. This chain uses TRBV30 with TRBJ2-1; D uncertain. Germline V lookup: CDR1 GTSNPN, CDR2 SVGIG (reference sequence). Trimming pared 4 bases from V and 4 bases from J, leaving 5 bases between. The CDR3 spans 11 residues. The CDR3 sequence: CAWTPYNEQFF. The CDR3 coding sequence is TGTGCCTGGACTCCATACAATGAGCAGTTCTTC.

This clonotype is large within its sample. The chain employs TRBV2 and TRBJ2-1; D may be TRBD2 (6 bases). The V end lost 2 bases, the J end lost 9 bases, and 14 bases lay between the germline ends. This CDR3 contains 14 residues. Germline V gene sequence: CDR1 SNHLY, CDR2 FYNNEI. CDR3 protein: CASSEYIAAGEQFF. CDR3 sequence (DNA): TGTGCCAGCAGTGAATACATAGCGGCCGGTGAGCAGTTCTTC.

This clonotype rates as large. The chain combines TRBV27 with TRBJ2-1; the D is unclear. This CDR3 contains 16 residues. Trimming removed 7 bases at V and 0 bases at J, with 16 bases between. CDR1 MNHEY and CDR2 SMNVEV come from the germline V gene (reference sequence). The CDR3 loop reads CASIGRAIYSYNEQFF. DNA of the CDR3: TGTGCCAGCATTGGCCGGGCGATCTACTCCTACAATGAGCAGTTCTTC.

By sample share, this clonotype is large. This chain uses TRBV27 with TRBJ1-1, with D possibly being TRBD1 (5 bases). CDR3 length: 19 amino acids. V lost 5 bases and J lost 0, with 25 bases in between. Germline V gene data show CDR1 as MNHEY and CDR2 as SMNVEV (reference sequence). The CDR3 region is CASSPLGGRARRMNTEAFF. The CDR3 coding sequence is TGTGCCAGCAGTCCGCTCGGCGGCAGGGCGCGGCGAATGAACACTGAAGCTTTCTTT.

By sample fraction, this clonotype is medium-sized. The chain couples TRBV20-1 to TRBJ2-7; D is tentatively TRBD1 or TRBD2 (6 bases each). V was cut by 7 bases and J by 0 bases, with 25 bases left in between. Germline values: CDR1 DFQATT, CDR2 SNEGSKA (reference sequence). The CDR3 length is 17 residues. CDR3 coding DNA: TGCAGTGTCACGGCATCAGGGGTAGCGGATTTCTCCTACGAGCAGTACTTC. This gives the protein CSVTASGVADFSYEQYF.